This T cell receptor beta chain emerged from a study of T cells after yellow fever vaccination. TCRdb used MiXCR to reprocess the 5' RACE reads, holding one entry per CDR3 protein. The sample has some 320,000 distinct CDR3 sequences; roughly 4.3% are singletons. This clonotype was seen ten or more times. What it binds is unknown. General observations from the study: In post-booster samples, most primary-vaccination clones reappeared (approximately 95% CD4, around 87% CD8). Across the CD4 and CD8 compartments, a small share of clonotypes was present in both. Repertoires obtained by FACS sorting could include abundant clonotypes that entered as contaminants from the bulk population.

CDR3 size: 17 residues. Per the germline V gene, CDR1 is PRHDT and CDR2 is FYEKMQ (reference sequence). V shed 4 bases, J shed 8 bases, and the junction held 14 bases outside the gene matches. The sequencing used PBMCs, collected 15 days after the yellow fever booster vaccination. The chain employs TRBV13 and TRBJ2-1; TRBD2 aligns across 10 bases. This receptor was obtained from a man between 18 and 29 years old who received the YFV17D yellow fever vaccine. This chain's CDR3 is CASSSGGERGGRDEQFF. The CDR3 bases are TGTGCCAGCAGCTCCGGCGGGGAGCGGGGGGGCCGAGATGAGCAGTTCTTC.